The next 32 T cell receptor beta chains were all read from a single sample in a study of blood T cells in healthy people across ages. Through a sample-barcoded 5' primer and a J-beta primer mix, a second PCR was run for roughly 7 to 12 cycles. MiXCR was run by TCRdb on the 5' RACE reads, yielding one entry per CDR3 protein. Of approximately 770,000 distinct CDR3 sequences in the sample, nearly 60% are singletons; the top ten hold 20% to 25%. The specimen was blood. These receptors were collected from a man younger than 40 in good health.

The V call is TRBV7-2, the J call TRBJ2-5; possible D gene TRBD1, 6 bases. The germline gives CDR1 SGHTA, CDR2 FQGNSA. CDR3 length: 15 amino acids. V was pared by 3 bases and J by 5 bases, with 16 bases between. The CDR3 loop is CASSLARGGGETQYF. The CDR3 nucleotides are TGTGCCAGCAGCTTGGCCAGGGGTGGGGGCGAGACCCAGTACTTC.

The chain carries TRBV18 and TRBJ2-7, with D possibly being TRBD1 (5 bases). The ends were cut back, 1 base at V and 6 bases at J, with 19 bases in the middle. Germline-derived CDR1 and CDR2 are KGHSH and LQKENI. This CDR3 has 16 residues. The CDR3 here is CASSPLDSQGGGEQYF. In DNA form, the CDR3 reads TGTGCCAGCTCACCACTAGATAGTCAGGGCGGCGGCGAGCAGTACTTC.

J is TRBJ1-1 and V is TRBV9, with a tentative D call TRBD1 (5 bases). The V end lost 5 bases, the J end lost 0 bases, and 11 bases lay between the germline ends. Germline-derived CDR1 and CDR2 are SGDLS and YYNGEE. The CDR3 length is 14 residues. CDR3 loop: CASRGAGMNTEAFF. As DNA, the CDR3 is TGTGCCAGCAGAGGGGCGGGGATGAACACTGAAGCTTTCTTT.

The chain joins TRBV12-3 or TRBV12-4 to TRBJ2-7; no definite D call. V was clipped by 5 bases and J by 4 bases, with 6 bases between them. CDR3 length: 11 residues. CDR3 sequence reads: CASSRRYEQYF. As DNA, the CDR3 is TGTGCCAGCAGTCGCCGGTACGAGCAGTACTTC.

The CDR3 protein is CSAQDPRGTQYF. CDR3 DNA: TGCAGCGCCCAAGATCCCCGGGGTACGCAGTATTTT. V usage is TRBV29-1 and J usage is TRBJ2-3; tentatively, D is TRBD2 (5 bases). CDR1 and CDR2 from the germline V gene are SQVTM and ANQGSEA. The CDR3 has 12 residues. V was pared by 7 bases and J by 8 bases, with 16 bases between.

The chain has TRBV20-1 and TRBJ1-1; perhaps TRBD1 as D (5 bases). Germline CDR1 DFQATT, CDR2 SNEGSKA (reference sequence). V dropped 5 bases and J dropped 3 bases, with 19 bases sitting between them. The CDR3 loop spans 15 amino acids. CDR3 nucleotides: TGCAGTGCTTATCCCCCCGGGGCCGCCGACACTGAAGCTTTCTTT. This encodes CSAYPPGAADTEAFF.

Here the CDR3 DNA reads TGTGCCAGCAGCCAATGGGACAGCACGAATGAAAAACTGTTTTTT. This encodes CASSQWDSTNEKLFF. V usage is TRBV5-5 and J usage is TRBJ1-4; 7 bases are shared with TRBD1. The ends lost 4 bases at V and 5 bases at J; junction bases unmatched: 8. The CDR3 has 15 amino acids. Looked up from germline, CDR1 is SGHKS and CDR2 is YYEKEE (reference sequence).

This clonotype was counted many times. The chain links TRBV25-1 to TRBJ2-7, with 9 bases that match TRBD2. V lost 5 bases and J lost 3; bases outside the gene matches: 5. This CDR3 region has 14 residues. From germline, CDR1 is MGHDK and CDR2 SYGVNS. CDR3 in DNA: TGTGCCAGCAGTCCGAGCGGGAGGAGCTACGAGCAGTACTTC. Translated, it gives CASSPSGRSYEQYF.

The chain employs TRBV4-3 and TRBJ2-6; no reliable D call. The V end lost 0 bases, the J end lost 2 bases, and 17 bases lay between the germline ends. The CDR3 extends over 19 amino acids. Germline CDR1 reads LGHNA; CDR2 reads YSLEER. The CDR3 loop reads CASSQDMAGETTGANVLTF. The CDR3 DNA sequence: TGCGCCAGCAGCCAAGATATGGCAGGAGAAACAACTGGGGCCAACGTCCTGACTTTC.

The chain has TRBV20-1 and TRBJ2-1, with 10 bases that match TRBD2. Germline CDR1 and CDR2: DFQATT and SNEGSKA (reference sequence). This CDR3 spans 14 amino acids. V lost 3 bases and J lost 6; bases outside the gene matches: 5. The CDR3 coding sequence is TGCAGTGCTAGGGGTAGCGGGAGGAGCAATGAGCAGTTCTTC. This codes for CSARGSGRSNEQFF.

This clonotype was detected once. The chain couples TRBV28 to TRBJ2-4, with 8 bases that match TRBD2. The J call may be wrong; the DNA end is better matched by TRBJ2-7. CDR3 length: 13 amino acids. Germline CDR1 reads MDHEN; CDR2 reads SYDVKM. The chain's CDR3 is CATLREGSYEQYF. For the CDR3, the DNA is TGTGCCACTTTACGGGAGGGCAGTTACGAGCAGTACTTC.

The chain uses TRBV5-1 and TRBJ2-7; D perhaps matches TRBD2 (6 bases). Trimming removed 4 bases from V and 4 bases from J, with 18 bases in between. Germline V gene sequence: CDR1 SGHRS, CDR2 YFSETQ. The CDR3 sequence is 15 residues long. The CDR3 here is CASSETDGGAYEQYF. DNA for the CDR3: TGCGCCAGCAGCGAAACGGACGGGGGAGCTTACGAGCAGTACTTC.

The CDR3 DNA sequence: TGCAGCGTTCTGCGGGCGGGAAGGGACGAGCAGTACTTC. It encodes CSVLRAGRDEQYF. V usage is TRBV29-1 and J usage is TRBJ2-4; D is possibly TRBD2 (6 bases). The better agreement between TRBJ2-7 and the DNA end casts doubt on the J call. Germline CDR1 SQVTM, CDR2 ANQGSEA. The CDR3 totals 13 residues.

There are a few counts of this clonotype. The rearrangement links TRBV6-6 to TRBJ1-1, with 7 bases fitting TRBD1. CDR3 length: 13 amino acids. Trimming took 11 bases from V and 5 from J; bases not matched to a gene: 11. The germline V gene has CDR1 MNHNY and CDR2 SVGAGI (reference sequence). The CDR3 reads CASQGGGSTEAFF. CDR3 nucleotide sequence: TGTGCCTCCCAGGGGGGAGGGAGTACTGAAGCTTTCTTT.

The rearrangement links TRBV29-1 to TRBJ2-5; 9 bases agree with TRBD2. Matching the DNA end better, TRBJ2-7 makes the J call doubtful. The CDR3 is 14 residues long. CDR1 is SQVTM and CDR2 is ANQGSEA in the germline V gene. The CDR3 coding sequence is TGCAGCGTTGACCTAACCGGGACTAGCCGCGAGCAGTACTTC. Protein sequence: CSVDLTGTSREQYF.

J is TRBJ1-2 and V is TRBV7-9; D may be TRBD1 (5 bases). This CDR3 is 14 amino acids long. Trimming removed 0 bases from V and 6 bases from J, with 11 bases in between. In germline, CDR1 is SEHNR, CDR2 FQNEAQ (reference sequence). Here the CDR3 reads CASSLAVGRHGYTF. DNA of the CDR3: TGTGCCAGCAGCTTAGCTGTGGGACGCCATGGCTACACCTTC.

The CDR3 region is CASKTRDRWGYTF. The CDR3 nucleotides read TGTGCCAGCAAGACCCGGGACAGGTGGGGCTACACCTTC. The genes are TRBV6-5 and TRBJ1-2, with 8 positions matching TRBD1. Trimming took 7 bases from V and 8 from J; bases not matched to a gene: 9. The CDR3 length is 13 residues. The germline V gene has CDR1 MNHEY and CDR2 SVGAGI.

In the case of this clonotype: Compared with germline, one end of the junction differs, possibly owing to a read error. The gene calls are TRBV7-9 and TRBJ2-1, with 11 nucleotides matching TRBD2. This CDR3 has 14 residues. CDR1 is SEHNR, CDR2 FQNEAQ, per germline (reference sequence). The CDR3 nucleotides read TGTGCGATGACTAGCGGGGTTTCGGGCAATAAGCAGTTCTTC. Translation: CAMTSGVSGNKQFF.

The chain has TRBV29-1 and TRBJ1-2; D not certain. V was pared by 0 bases and J by 5 bases, with 10 bases between. The CDR3 covers 13 residues. Germline CDR1 and CDR2: SQVTM and ANQGSEA. CDR3 DNA: TGCAGCGTTGAAGACTGGGGTGTTTATGGCTACACCTTC. Residues: CSVEDWGVYGYTF.

This clonotype has only a few counts. This chain joins TRBV7-2 and TRBJ2-1; D ambiguous. V lost 6 bases to trimming and J lost 6 bases, with 15 bases between them. The CDR3 contains 14 residues. The germline V gene encodes CDR1 SGHTA and CDR2 FQGNSA. CDR3 amino acids: CASSQDLAPNEQFF. The CDR3, as DNA: TGTGCCAGCAGTCAGGACCTTGCCCCCAATGAGCAGTTCTTC.

This clonotype came up a few times. The chain has TRBV20-1 and TRBJ1-2; no clear D gene. V was pared by 0 bases and J by 0 bases, with 11 bases between. The length of the CDR3 is 15 residues. Per germline, CDR1 DFQATT and CDR2 SNEGSKA (reference sequence). CDR3 sequence: CSARDDGLANYGYTF. The CDR3 coding sequence is TGCAGTGCTAGAGATGATGGGTTGGCTAACTATGGCTACACCTTC.

DNA for the CDR3: TGTGCCAGCAGGAGGATGGGGGGGGCAGATACGCAGTATTTT. It translates to CASRRMGGADTQYF. The V call is TRBV6-1, the J call TRBJ2-3, with 7 bases that match TRBD2. V lost 6 bases, J lost 4 bases, and 7 bases stayed unmatched. From germline, CDR1 is MNHNS and CDR2 SASEGT. This CDR3 contains 14 residues.

V is TRBV28 and J is TRBJ2-5; D might be TRBD2 (7 bases). Germline V gene data show CDR1 as MDHEN and CDR2 as SYDVKM. This CDR3 contains 17 residues. V lost 3 bases, J lost 4 bases, and 21 bases lay in between. CDR3 nucleotide sequence: TGTGCCAGCAGTTTTGATACGGGGGGCGGCCCTCGAGAGACCCAGTACTTC. Amino acid sequence: CASSFDTGGGPRETQYF.

This clonotype was counted a few times. The chain uses TRBV5-1 and TRBJ2-3, with D maybe TRBD1 (5 bases). The germline gives CDR1 SGHRS, CDR2 YFSETQ. The CDR3 is 13 residues long. Trimming took off 4 bases at V and 10 bases at J, with 16 bases between the two ends. The CDR3 bases are TGCGCCAGCAGCGCCTCATTAGGGGCCCCGCAGTATTTT. Amino acids: CASSASLGAPQYF.

This clonotype was counted between two and nine times. This rearrangement joins TRBV6-2 or TRBV6-3 to TRBJ2-1, with TRBD2 matching over 9 bases. Germline V gene sequence: CDR1 MNHEY, CDR2 SVGEGT. After removal of 4 bases from V and 2 bases from J, the junction contained 12 bases not matched to a gene. The CDR3 totals 18 residues. CDR3 nucleotide sequence: TGTGCCAGCAGTTCCCTCCAACGGGCGGGGGGGACCTACAATGAGCAGTTCTTC. Translated, it gives CASSSLQRAGGTYNEQFF.

This chain uses TRBV6-2 or TRBV6-3 with TRBJ2-1; 13 positions agree with TRBD2. J lost 9 bases, V lost 5 bases, and 13 bases had no gene match. The germline CDR1 and CDR2 sequences are MNHEY and SVGEGT. The CDR3 spans 17 residues. CDR3 DNA: TGTGCCAGCAGTCCGCCTCAAGGACTAGCGGGGGTCTTTGAGCAGTTCTTC. Its protein is CASSPPQGLAGVFEQFF.

This chain links TRBV6-2 or TRBV6-3 with TRBJ2-6, with 7 bases matching TRBD2. The germline gives CDR1 MNHEY, CDR2 SVGEGT. The J segment lost 2 bases and the V segment lost 4 bases, leaving 2 bases of the junction unmatched. The CDR3 totals 15 residues. The CDR3 sequence: CASSSGGAGANVLTF. The CDR3 DNA is TGTGCCAGCAGTTCGGGAGGAGCTGGGGCCAACGTCCTGACTTTC.

In the case of this clonotype: A read error may account for a junction end that differs from germline. This chain connects TRBV4-2 to TRBJ2-1, with D uncertain. CDR3 length: 13 amino acids. Germline-derived CDR1 and CDR2 are LGHNA and YNFKEQ. CDR3 coding DNA: TGTGCCGGCAGCCAAAGAAGGAGAAATGAGCAGTTCTTC. It yields the protein CAGSQRRRNEQFF.

V and J are TRBV6-5 and TRBJ2-6, with D perhaps matching TRBD1 (5 bases). Trimming removed 5 bases at V and 4 bases at J, with 12 bases between. The CDR3 loop spans 15 amino acids. Germline CDR1 MNHEY, CDR2 SVGAGI. For the CDR3, the DNA is TGTGCCAGCAGTCCCAGGGCAGCCGGGGCCAACGTCCTGACTTTC. Protein: CASSPRAAGANVLTF.

CDR3 amino acids: CASSQAFPLAGGFREQFF. CDR3 nucleotide sequence: TGCGCCAGCAGCCAAGCTTTCCCCCTAGCGGGAGGTTTTCGTGAGCAGTTCTTC. The V and J genes are TRBV4-3 and TRBJ2-1, with 11 bases identical to TRBD2. Germline lookup yields CDR1 LGHNA and CDR2 YSLEER. The J segment lost 9 bases and the V segment lost 1 base, leaving 14 bases of the junction unmatched. This CDR3 has 18 amino acids.

The gene calls are TRBV7-9 and TRBJ2-1; 8 nucleotides line up with TRBD2. Per the germline V gene, CDR1 is SEHNR and CDR2 is FQNEAQ (reference sequence). After removal of 4 bases from V and 3 bases from J, the junction contained 17 bases not matched to a gene. CDR3 length: 19 amino acids. The CDR3 is CASSSVVAFAGGLYNEQFF. The CDR3 region has the DNA TGTGCCAGCAGCTCCGTAGTAGCCTTCGCGGGGGGCCTCTACAATGAGCAGTTCTTC.

This clonotype was recorded only once. The genes are TRBV13 and TRBJ2-4; D possibly matches TRBD1 or TRBD2 (5 bases each). Between the trimmed V and J ends, which lost 1 base and 6 bases, there was a span of 13 bases. Germline-derived CDR1 and CDR2 are PRHDT and FYEKMQ (reference sequence). The CDR3 has 15 residues. The CDR3 DNA is TGTGCCAGCAGCTTAGTATCCGGGGCCGGAAACATTCAGTACTTC. It is translated as CASSLVSGAGNIQYF.